This TCR beta chain was observed in a study of cytomegalovirus exposure and HLA in healthy donors. Study-level findings and limits: The study put around 180 TCR beta chains on its list as cytomegalovirus-associated. About 87% or about 30% of the time was how often most TCR beta V segments were productive, according to an earlier analysis. While the bulk of TCR sequences proved rare, some public TCRs turned up in many donors. When presence/absence was analysed, sequencing depth was taken to be roughly uniform across donors.

There are 14 residues in the CDR3. Germline CDR1 is SQVTM and CDR2 is ANQGSEA. The PCR contained 60 Vbeta and 13 Jbeta primers. Using immunoSEQ multiplex PCR, the repertoire was profiled, and TCRdb retains in-frame clones only, with some absent. The repertoire holds 150,000 to 200,000 clones, with 70% to 90% as singletons. With respect to this clone: The antigen remains unidentified. Compared with germline, one end of the junction differs, possibly owing to a read error.

The specimen sequenced was PBMCs. The chain links TRBV29-1 to TRBJ2-6; tentative D call: TRBD1 (5 bases). This TCR came from a woman between 50 and 59 years old in good health and CMV-seronegative. The CDR3 DNA reads as TGCAGCGTGGAAGGACACTCTGGGGCCAACGTCCTGACTTTC. Amino acids: CSVEGHSGANVLTF.